A single sample gave rise to the 31 T cell receptor beta chains below, sequenced in a study of regulatory T cells in long-lasting Graves disease. Construction of the TCR beta libraries employed iRepertoire HTBI primers in conjunction with Arm-PCR of CDR3 regions. TCRdb re-called the multiplex PCR reads through MiXCR, storing one row per CDR3 protein. This sample has 400,000 to 600,000 distinct CDR3 sequences, with around a fifth found just once. Indicated time point: persistent/refractory GD, antithyroid drugs over 5 years with positive TRAb. Preparation of the TCR library used RNA extracted from PBMCs. The source was peripheral blood mononuclear cells (PBMCs), collected when the disease was refractory, from a patient treated with antithyroid drugs. The receptors come from a female donor with Graves disease.

The chain uses TRBV20-1 and TRBJ2-5, with 7 bases that match TRBD1. V shed 2 bases, J shed 1 base, and the junction held 7 bases outside the gene matches. The CDR3 has 15 residues. Germline V gene sequence: CDR1 DFQATT, CDR2 SNEGSKA (reference sequence). CDR3 in amino acids: CSARSPTGSQETQYF. CDR3 DNA sequence: TGCAGTGCTAGATCCCCGACAGGGAGCCAAGAGACCCAGTACTTC.

Turning to this clonotype: Compared with germline, one end of the junction differs, possibly owing to a read error. The rearrangement links TRBV12-3 or TRBV12-4 to TRBJ2-7; D might be TRBD2 (5 bases). This CDR3 contains 15 residues. In nucleotides, the CDR3 is TGTGCCAGTGGGCTAGCCGCGTCCATAGGCTACGAGCAGCACTTC. Translated, it gives CASGLAASIGYEQHF.

This clonotype appeared a few times. The chain carries TRBV25-1 and TRBJ1-1; D unclear. CDR3 length: 12 residues. With 10 bases removed from V and 0 bases from J, the gap between germline ends came to 9 bases. The V gene's germline CDR1 is MGHDK and CDR2 SYGVNS. The CDR3 loop reads CATREMNTEAFF. CDR3 in DNA: TGTGCCACACGGGAAATGAACACTGAAGCTTTCTTT.

V is TRBV5-1 and J is TRBJ2-5; 10 nucleotides align to TRBD1. The CDR3 has 15 amino acids. The germline gives CDR1 SGHRS, CDR2 YFSETQ. J was trimmed by 5 bases and V by 3 bases; bases with no gene match: 7. CDR3 residues: CASSWTGGGGETQYF. As DNA, the CDR3 is TGCGCCAGCAGCTGGACAGGGGGAGGAGGGGAGACCCAGTACTTC.

This clonotype was counted between two and nine times. The CDR3 sequence is CSASFGTGVYEQYF. The CDR3 nucleotides read TGCAGTGCTAGCTTCGGGACAGGGGTCTACGAGCAGTACTTC. The chain has TRBV20-1 and TRBJ2-7, with 10 positions matching TRBD1. The CDR3 covers 14 residues. Germline assignment: CDR1 DFQATT and CDR2 SNEGSKA (reference sequence). The V and J ends lost 3 bases and 3 bases, in that order; junction bases with no gene match: 5.

This clonotype appeared many times. The V gene is TRBV6-1, the J gene TRBJ1-2, with TRBD1 identical over 7 bases. CDR1 and CDR2 from the germline V gene are MNHNS and SASEGT. This CDR3 has 12 amino acids. The junction had 3 bases not matched to a gene; V was cut back by 5 bases and J by 6 bases. For the CDR3, the DNA is TGTGCCAGCAGTAGGCAGGGGGATGGCTACACCTTC. It yields the protein CASSRQGDGYTF.

J is TRBJ2-2 and V is TRBV24-1; 8 bases line up with TRBD1. The germline CDR1 and CDR2 sequences are KGHDR and SFDVKD. The CDR3 has 15 amino acids. The V gene end was trimmed by 6 bases and the J gene end by 1 base; junction bases not matched to a gene: 3. CDR3 in DNA: TGTGCCACCAGTTCCGGGACAGGGAACACCGGGGAGCTGTTTTTT. It yields the protein CATSSGTGNTGELFF.

The chain recombines TRBV9 with TRBJ1-1; 7 positions agree with TRBD1. The germline V gene encodes CDR1 SGDLS and CDR2 YYNGEE. J lost 7 bases, V lost 0 bases, and 15 bases had no gene match. The CDR3 has 17 residues. CDR3 sequence reads: CASSVGRGRKGGGEAFF. CDR3 sequence (DNA): TGTGCCAGCAGCGTAGGGAGGGGGCGCAAAGGCGGGGGTGAAGCTTTCTTT.

In its sample, this clonotype was seen a few times. The chain employs TRBV12-3 or TRBV12-4 and TRBJ2-2; D is uncertain. The CDR3 runs to 13 residues. Between the trimmed V and J ends, which lost 4 bases and 6 bases, there was a span of 9 bases. CDR3 loop: CASSSRDPGELFF. The DNA of the CDR3 is TGTGCCAGCAGTTCAAGAGACCCCGGGGAGCTGTTTTTT.

At least ten counts were recorded for this clonotype. This chain joins TRBV6-9 and TRBJ2-1; no clear D. Trimming left V 4 bases short and J 6 bases short, with 7 bases between. Germline V gives CDR1 MNHGY, CDR2 SVAAGI. The CDR3 loop spans 12 amino acids. CDR3 bases: TGTGCCAGCAGTTCCCCCCCCAATGAGCAGTTCTTC. Residues: CASSSPPNEQFF.

This clonotype has a count of ten or more. This chain uses TRBV12-3 or TRBV12-4 with TRBJ1-2; D remains ambiguous. The length of the CDR3 is 12 residues. The V and J ends lost 5 bases and 3 bases respectively, with 7 bases between them. The CDR3 DNA sequence: TGTGCCAGCAGTCGTGACCACTATGGCTACACCTTC. Its translation is CASSRDHYGYTF.

As to this clonotype: One base away lies a much larger clone, so this may be a sequencing read error. The chain recombines TRBV28 with TRBJ1-1; TRBD1 is a possible D gene (5 bases). The CDR3 runs to 14 residues. Germline CDR1 and CDR2: MDHEN and SYDVKM. The CDR3 spells CVSSPPGRDTEAFF. DNA for the CDR3: TGTGTCAGCAGTCCCCCAGGGAGGGACACTGAAGCTTTCTTT.

This clonotype was observed many times. This chain joins TRBV27 and TRBJ1-1; tentative D call: TRBD1 (5 bases). The V end lost 5 bases, the J end lost 4 bases, and 17 bases lay between the germline ends. CDR1 MNHEY and CDR2 SMNVEV come from the germline V gene (reference sequence). The CDR3 spans 15 residues. The CDR3 bases are TGTGCCAGCAGTCCCTGGGGGGGGTCGGTCACTGAAGCTTTCTTT. Amino acids: CASSPWGGSVTEAFF.

The table lists this clonotype with a few counts. The chain is built from TRBV30 and TRBJ2-5; D possibly uses TRBD1 or TRBD2 (5 bases each). This CDR3 is 14 amino acids long. Germline loops: CDR1 GTSNPN, CDR2 SVGIG (reference sequence). Trimming cost V 0 bases and J 0 bases, with 8 bases left between them. CDR3 residues: CAWSVGTDQETQYF. Here the CDR3 DNA reads TGTGCCTGGAGTGTAGGGACGGACCAAGAGACCCAGTACTTC.

Remarks on this clonotype: With a much larger clone just one base away, this may be a read error. J is TRBJ2-7 and V is TRBV6-5, with D possibly TRBD2 on 5 matching bases. CDR3 length: 14 amino acids. CDR1 is MNHEY and CDR2 is SVGAGI in the germline V gene. Trimming removed 6 bases from V and 4 bases from J, with 16 bases in between. CDR3 in DNA: TGTGCCAGCAGCTACGGTGGAGGTAAGTACGAGCAGTACTTC. This sequence encodes CASSYGGGKYEQYF.

Only a few counts were recorded for this clonotype. This chain connects TRBV30 to TRBJ1-1, with D uncertain. V lost 3 bases, J lost 0 bases, and 8 bases lay in between. CDR1 is GTSNPN and CDR2 is SVGIG in the germline V gene (reference sequence). The CDR3 spans 13 residues. CDR3 region: CAWRSRVNTEAFF. CDR3 DNA sequence: TGTGCCTGGAGGTCAAGGGTGAACACTGAAGCTTTCTTT.

This clonotype was counted many times. The rearrangement uses TRBV27 and TRBJ2-7; D perhaps matches TRBD2 (6 bases). V was cut by 5 bases and J by 3 bases, with 11 bases left in between. Germline V lookup: CDR1 MNHEY, CDR2 SMNVEV (reference sequence). The CDR3 runs 13 residues. The CDR3 spells CASSGRGGYEQYF. CDR3 DNA: TGTGCCAGCAGTGGGCGGGGAGGCTACGAGCAGTACTTC.

The V gene is TRBV29-1, the J gene TRBJ2-5; possibly TRBD1 for D (6 bases). The CDR3 totals 12 residues. V lost 6 bases, J lost 3 bases, and 11 bases lay in between. The V gene's germline CDR1 is SQVTM and CDR2 ANQGSEA. This CDR3 reads CSVGQTEETQYF. CDR3 sequence (DNA): TGCAGCGTAGGACAGACTGAAGAGACCCAGTACTTC.

This clonotype was seen only a few times. This sequence joins TRBV5-8 and TRBJ1-1; 7 nucleotides line up with TRBD1. With V trimmed by 5 bases and J by 6 bases, 10 bases remained unmatched. The CDR3 covers 14 residues. Per the germline V gene, CDR1 is SGHTS and CDR2 is YDEGEE. In DNA, the CDR3 is TGTGCCAGCAGTTCCGACAGGGCGACCCCTGAAGCTTTCTTT. Translated, it gives CASSSDRATPEAFF.

V usage is TRBV28 and J usage is TRBJ2-1, with a possible D match to TRBD2 (5 bases). Trimming shortened V by 2 bases and J by 8 bases, and 16 bases separated the two germline ends. Germline lookup yields CDR1 MDHEN and CDR2 SYDVKM. This CDR3 spans 15 amino acids. CDR3 loop: CASSLVEDPKDEQFF. CDR3 sequence (DNA): TGTGCCAGCAGTTTAGTGGAGGACCCGAAGGATGAGCAGTTCTTC.

CDR3 in amino acids: CASSTWAEAFF. For the CDR3, the DNA is TGTGCCAGTAGTACATGGGCTGAAGCTTTCTTT. The gene calls are TRBV19 and TRBJ1-1; no definite D call. The germline gives CDR1 LNHDA, CDR2 SQIVND (reference sequence). V shed 4 bases and J shed 6 bases, with 6 bases lying between them. The CDR3 has 11 residues.

This clonotype was observed many times. The chain has TRBV29-1 and TRBJ2-1; TRBD2 aligns across 7 bases. CDR1 is SQVTM and CDR2 is ANQGSEA in the germline V gene. The V segment lost 2 bases and the J segment 7 bases; nucleotides outside the gene matches: 5. CDR3 length: 13 residues. The CDR3 region is CSVELAEGNEQFF. Written as DNA, the CDR3 is TGCAGCGTTGAACTAGCGGAAGGGAATGAGCAGTTCTTC.

In this sample, this clonotype turned up many times. CDR3 in amino acids: CASRETGGRYGYTF. The CDR3 DNA reads TGTGCCAGCAGGGAAACAGGGGGCCGCTATGGCTACACCTTC. The chain couples TRBV28 to TRBJ1-2; 9 bases align to TRBD1. This CDR3 spans 14 amino acids. Germline trimming cut 6 bases from V and 4 bases from J; bases unmatched to any gene: 6. Germline lookup yields CDR1 MDHEN and CDR2 SYDVKM.

J is TRBJ2-5 and V is TRBV18; D may be TRBD1 (6 bases). Trimming stripped 0 bases from V and 9 bases from J, with 14 bases between. This CDR3 has 14 residues. CDR1 KGHSH and CDR2 LQKENI come from the germline V gene. The CDR3 loop reads CASSPPAAEGAQYF. The CDR3 DNA is TGTGCCAGCTCACCACCGGCCGCTGAGGGGGCCCAGTACTTC.

On this clonotype itself: Given a much more abundant clone one base away, this may be a read error. The CDR3 region is CAEGDREGSETQYF. Here the CDR3 DNA reads TGTGCTGAGGGCGACCGGGAGGGCTCGGAGACCCAGTACTTC. V gene TRBV6-2 or TRBV6-3 combines with J gene TRBJ2-5; 8 bases line up with TRBD2. CDR3 size: 14 residues. The germline V gene encodes CDR1 MNHEY and CDR2 SVGEGT.

There are a few counts of this clonotype. The rearrangement uses TRBV5-1 and TRBJ2-2, with D unresolved. Germline loops: CDR1 SGHRS, CDR2 YFSETQ. V lost 2 bases, J lost 1 base, and 9 bases lay in between. This CDR3 comprises 15 residues. The CDR3 is CASSFIDGNTGELFF. In DNA form, the CDR3 reads TGCGCCAGCAGCTTCATAGACGGGAACACCGGGGAGCTGTTTTTT. The full variable domain, rest sourced from reference TRBV5-1 and TRBJ2-2, is KAGVTQTPRYLIKTRGQQVTLSCSPISGHRSVSWYQQTPGQGLQFLFEYFSETQRNKGNFPGRFSGRQFSNSRSEMNVSTLELGDSALYLCASSFIDGNTGELFFGEGSRLTVL.

The rearrangement links TRBV7-6 to TRBJ1-6; no definite D call. V dropped 2 bases and J dropped 5 bases, with 10 bases sitting between them. CDR1 is SGHVS, CDR2 FNYEAQ, per germline. The CDR3 is made up of 15 amino acids. The CDR3 is CASSLSTVNNSPLHF. The CDR3 DNA reads as TGTGCCAGCAGCTTATCAACAGTTAATAATTCACCCCTCCACTTT.

This clonotype was detected only a few times. V usage is TRBV29-1 and J usage is TRBJ1-1; D is possibly TRBD1 (6 bases). The ends were cut back, 3 bases at V and 5 bases at J, with 13 bases in the middle. The germline gives CDR1 SQVTM, CDR2 ANQGSEA. The CDR3 sequence is 13 residues long. CDR3 region: CSVDGGLQTEAFF. The CDR3 coding sequence is TGCAGCGTTGATGGGGGCCTCCAAACTGAAGCTTTCTTT. Filled out from reference TRBV29-1 and TRBJ1-1, the complete variable domain reads SAVISQKPSRDICQRGTSLTIQCQVDSQVTMMFWYRQQPGQSLTLIATANQGSEATYESGFVIDKFPISRPNLTFSTLTVSNMSPEDSSIYLCSVDGGLQTEAFFGQGTRLTVV.

This clonotype came up many times. The CDR3 nucleotides are TGTGCCAGCAGCGATAGCGGGAGTGTCGCCTACGAGCAGTACTTC. It encodes CASSDSGSVAYEQYF. J is TRBJ2-7 and V is TRBV6-2 or TRBV6-3; 9 bases map to TRBD2. CDR3 length: 15 residues. The junction had 8 bases not matched to a gene; V was cut back by 6 bases and J by 2 bases. Germline assignment: CDR1 MNHEY and CDR2 SVGEGT.

This clonotype has a handful of counts. The chain joins TRBV6-1 to TRBJ1-4; 8 positions match TRBD1. V lost 5 bases, J lost 4 bases, and 6 bases stayed unmatched. This CDR3 has 15 amino acids. The germline CDR1 and CDR2 sequences are MNHNS and SASEGT. CDR3 DNA sequence: TGTGCCAGCAGTCCCCAGGGGGCCGTTAATGAAAAACTGTTTTTT. Residues: CASSPQGAVNEKLFF.

This clonotype was seen a handful of times. The genes are TRBV6-1 and TRBJ1-5, with D possibly TRBD1 on 6 matching bases. This CDR3 contains 14 residues. The V and J ends lost 5 bases and 9 bases respectively, with 17 bases between them. Per germline, CDR1 MNHNS and CDR2 SASEGT. CDR3 loop: CASSPTGDSLPQHF. The CDR3 nucleotides read TGTGCCAGCAGTCCGACAGGCGATTCATTGCCCCAGCATTTT.